The 18 T cell receptor beta chains below all came from one sample that was sequenced in a study of spatial heterogeneity in lung cancer. TCRdb redid the calling of the 5' RACE reads with MiXCR, one entry per CDR3 protein. The table records 51,000 or so distinct CDR3 sequences, 7.4% of them present only once. Time point in this sample: blood at routine non-recurrence follow-up after resection. The authors sequenced whole RNA from tumor, nontumor lung or frozen PBMC without sorting. This specimen was PBMCs, taken at follow-up. The source is a female donor with early-stage non-small cell lung cancer.

With regard to this clonotype: A much bigger clone sits one base away, suggesting this may be a read error. The chain links TRBV4-1 to TRBJ1-2; tentatively, D is TRBD1 (6 bases). The CDR3 is 14 residues long. Germline-derived CDR1 and CDR2 are MGHRA and YSYEKL. The CDR3 loop is CASRQVTGHYGYTF. The CDR3 nucleotides read TGCGCCAGCCGCCAAGTTACAGGGCACTATGGCTACACCTTC.

This clonotype was found many times. The chain combines TRBV6-2 or TRBV6-3 with TRBJ2-2, with 8 bases lining up with TRBD2. The CDR3 spans 16 residues. Germline V gene sequence: CDR1 MNHEY, CDR2 SVGEGT. The junction had 7 bases not matched to a gene; V was cut back by 2 bases and J by 5 bases. The CDR3 is CASSYQGLERTGELFF. DNA of the CDR3: TGTGCCAGCAGTTACCAGGGACTAGAGCGGACCGGGGAGCTGTTTTTT.

This sequence joins TRBV20-1 and TRBJ2-7; 8 bases match TRBD2. This CDR3 is built from 13 residues. V was pared by 5 bases and J by 2 bases, with 5 bases of the junction left unmatched. The germline V gene has CDR1 DFQATT and CDR2 SNEGSKA (reference sequence). CDR3 nucleotides: TGCAGTGCTCACGGGACTAGGGCCTACGAGCAGTACTTC. This encodes CSAHGTRAYEQYF.

The table lists this clonotype with many counts. This chain links TRBV20-1 with TRBJ1-6, with TRBD1 matching 10 bases. Germline CDR1 DFQATT, CDR2 SNEGSKA (reference sequence). Losses at the gene ends were 4 bases for V and 8 bases for J; bases not matched to a gene: 2. This CDR3 has 13 amino acids. CDR3 in amino acids: CSAMTGGDSPLHF. Written as DNA, the CDR3 is TGCAGTGCTATGACAGGGGGCGATTCACCCCTCCACTTT.

The sample holds many counts of this clonotype. The rearrangement links TRBV7-2 to TRBJ2-2; D is possibly TRBD2 (5 bases). The CDR3 has 12 amino acids. The ends were cut back, 8 bases at V and 8 bases at J, with 12 bases in the middle. CDR1 is SGHTA, CDR2 FQGNSA, per germline. The CDR3 nucleotides are TGTGCCAGCGGAGGTGATTTGGGGGAGCTGTTTTTT. It codes for CASGGDLGELFF.

The genes are TRBV5-1 and TRBJ2-5; 10 bases match TRBD1. V lost 3 bases to trimming and J lost 5 bases; unmatched junction nucleotides: 1. This CDR3 contains 13 residues. Per germline, CDR1 SGHRS and CDR2 YFSETQ. CDR3 residues: CASSWDRGETQYF. The CDR3 DNA follows: TGCGCCAGCAGCTGGGACAGGGGCGAGACCCAGTACTTC.

This clonotype appeared many times. This chain uses TRBV18 with TRBJ1-4; TRBD1 aligns across 10 bases. Trimming took 3 bases from V and 5 from J; bases not matched to a gene: 3. The CDR3 has 15 amino acids. Germline loops: CDR1 KGHSH, CDR2 LQKENI. DNA for the CDR3: TGTGCCAGCTCACCGACGACAGGGGGCAATGAAAAACTGTTTTTT. Translating gives CASSPTTGGNEKLFF.

This clonotype was picked up many times. The V gene is TRBV4-1, the J gene TRBJ1-5, with D hard to call. The germline V and J ends were trimmed by 4 bases and 0 bases, with 7 bases remaining between them. CDR1 and CDR2 (germline): MGHRA, YSYEKL. The CDR3 has 14 residues. DNA of the CDR3: TGCGCCAGCAGCCCACCCGATAGCAATCAGCCCCAGCATTTT. Residues: CASSPPDSNQPQHF.

In this sample, this clonotype turned up a few times. The chain uses TRBV5-1 and TRBJ1-5; D may be TRBD1 (5 bases). Trimming cost V 4 bases and J 6 bases, with 17 bases left between them. Germline CDR1 is SGHRS and CDR2 is YFSETQ. The CDR3 spans 15 residues. CDR3 residues: CASSPGTAQGQPQHF. CDR3 coding DNA: TGCGCCAGCAGCCCTGGGACCGCGCAGGGTCAGCCCCAGCATTTT.

Ten or more counts support this clonotype. The V call is TRBV9, the J call TRBJ1-5, with 7 bases matching TRBD1. Germline V CDR1 and CDR2: SGDLS, YYNGEE. J gave up 5 bases and V 3 bases, and 5 bases lay outside the gene matches. The CDR3 loop spans 14 amino acids. The CDR3 sequence is CASSATGKDQPQHF. Written as DNA, the CDR3 is TGTGCCAGCAGCGCGACAGGGAAGGATCAGCCCCAGCATTTT.

This clonotype was picked up many times. This chain connects TRBV5-1 to TRBJ2-1; possibly TRBD2 for D (5 bases). Looked up from germline, CDR1 is SGHRS and CDR2 is YFSETQ. Trimming removed 1 base at V and 7 bases at J, with 15 bases between. This CDR3 region has 15 residues. CDR3 amino acids: CASSLLPTTGNEQFF. The CDR3 region has the DNA TGCGCCAGCAGCTTGCTCCCGACTACGGGGAATGAGCAGTTCTTC.

The sample holds a few counts of this clonotype. The V call is TRBV20-1, the J call TRBJ1-6; D is ambiguous. V was shortened by 3 bases and J by 1 base, with 7 bases between the two germline ends. Germline V gives CDR1 DFQATT, CDR2 SNEGSKA (reference sequence). This CDR3 spans 14 amino acids. CDR3 in DNA: TGCAGTGCTAGTGTAGGATCCTATAATTCACCCCTCCACTTT. This gives the protein CSASVGSYNSPLHF.

Remarks on this clonotype: The DNA is left out, because the CDR3 cannot be placed on it with certainty; the CDR3 is given as TCRdb lists it. The rearrangement links TRBV12-3 or TRBV12-4 to TRBJ1-2; the listed D gene, TRBD1, was not tested against the DNA. The CDR3 totals 11 residues, both ends included. CDR3 in amino acids: CASSFRGRNTF.

The V gene is TRBV5-1, the J gene TRBJ2-5, with 8 positions matching TRBD1. V lost 1 base, J lost 4 bases, and 6 bases stayed unmatched. This CDR3 is built from 15 residues. The germline gives CDR1 SGHRS, CDR2 YFSETQ. In nucleotides, the CDR3 is TGCGCCAGCAGCTTGAATTTCAGGGGGCGAGAGACCCAGTACTTC. Translating gives CASSLNFRGRETQYF. Full variable domain (outside the CDR3, taken from reference TRBV5-1 and TRBJ2-5): KAGVTQTPRYLIKTRGQQVTLSCSPISGHRSVSWYQQTPGQGLQFLFEYFSETQRNKGNFPGRFSGRQFSNSRSEMNVSTLELGDSALYLCASSLNFRGRETQYFGPGTRLLVL.

This clonotype was observed a handful of times. The chain has TRBV15 and TRBJ2-5, with 11 bases that match TRBD2. CDR1 is LNHNV, CDR2 YYDKDF, per germline (reference sequence). V lost 2 bases and J lost 4; bases outside the gene matches: 9. The CDR3 covers 17 residues. For the CDR3, the DNA is TGTGCCACCAGCAGACAGCTGGGACTAGCGGAACGAGAGACCCAGTACTTC. Its translation is CATSRQLGLAERETQYF.

This clonotype was detected a few times. The chain uses TRBV28 and TRBJ1-2; 7 bases match TRBD1. J gave up 8 bases and V 7 bases, and 13 bases lay outside the gene matches. The CDR3 covers 14 residues. Germline CDR1 and CDR2: MDHEN and SYDVKM. CDR3 coding DNA: TGTGCCAGCACCCAACTAAGGACAGGAGAAGGCTACACCTTC. Its protein is CASTQLRTGEGYTF.

Ten or more counts support this clonotype. The rearrangement uses TRBV10-2 and TRBJ1-6; TRBD1 is a possible D gene (5 bases). This CDR3 has 16 residues. Between the trimmed V and J ends, which lost 7 bases and 0 bases, there was a span of 13 bases. The germline gives CDR1 WSHSY, CDR2 SAAADI. The CDR3 protein is CASKSDRSSYNSPLHF. The DNA for the CDR3 is TGCGCCAGCAAAAGCGACAGAAGCTCCTATAATTCACCCCTCCACTTT.

This clonotype was counted at least ten times. The chain is built from TRBV7-8 and TRBJ1-1; perhaps TRBD1 as D (6 bases). This CDR3 is built from 13 residues. The germline gives CDR1 SGHVS, CDR2 FQNEAQ. V gave up 4 bases and J gave up 2 bases, with 8 bases separating them. The CDR3 reads CASSSGVNTEAFF. CDR3 nucleotides: TGTGCCAGCAGCTCAGGGGTAAACACTGAAGCTTTCTTT.